These 13 T cell receptor beta chains share one sample of origin, sequenced in a study of blood T cells in healthy people across ages. The use of a sample-barcoded 5' primer and a J-beta primer mix characterized a second PCR of about 6 to 11 cycles. TCRdb re-called the 5' RACE reads through MiXCR, storing one row per CDR3 protein. The data show 550,000 to 800,000 distinct CDR3 sequences, with over 20% seen just once and roughly 3.9% held by the top ten. Sample: blood. These receptors originate from a man aged 70-80 years in good health.

Remarks on this clonotype: Its ends do not fully match the called genes, so a read error is possible. The CDR3 here is CGVQRGQGGIQYF. The CDR3 DNA follows: TGCGGCGTTCAGAGGGGCCAGGGGGGAATTCAGTACTTC. The chain recombines TRBV29-1 with TRBJ2-4; possible D gene TRBD1, 7 bases. Looked up from germline, CDR1 is SQVTM and CDR2 is ANQGSEA. This CDR3 is built from 13 residues.

The chain carries TRBV18 and TRBJ2-5, with D tentatively TRBD1 (6 bases). V gave up 6 bases and J gave up 5 bases, with 13 bases separating them. This CDR3 contains 13 residues. Germline V CDR1 and CDR2: KGHSH, LQKENI. CDR3 coding DNA: TGTGCCAGCTCCCCGGTCCAGGGGGAGACCCAGTACTTC. The encoded protein is CASSPVQGETQYF. The full variable domain, in which reference TRBV18 and TRBJ2-5 provide the parts outside the CDR3, is NAGVMQNPRHLVRRRGQEARLRCSPMKGHSHVYWYRQLPEEGLKFMVYLQKENIIDESGMPKERFSAEFPKEGPSILRIQQVVRGDSAAYFCASSPVQGETQYFGPGTRLLVL.

The rearrangement joins TRBV12-3 or TRBV12-4 to TRBJ1-6, with 8 positions matching TRBD1. The CDR3 spans 15 residues. V dropped 7 bases and J dropped 8; count of bases not matched to a gene: 10. CDR3 DNA: TGTGCCAGCACACTAGGTGGGACAGGATATTCACCCCTCCACTTT. This gives the protein CASTLGGTGYSPLHF.

This chain connects TRBV14 to TRBJ1-4; no clear D gene. The germline CDR1 and CDR2 sequences are SGHDN and FVKESK. V lost 1 base, J lost 10 bases, and 7 bases lay in between. This CDR3 has 12 residues. The CDR3 nucleotides are TGTGCCAGCAGCCAAGTGGCGGGAAAACTGTTTTTT. Translated: CASSQVAGKLFF.

In its sample, this clonotype was seen once. CDR3 in amino acids: CSAALAGSSTDTQYF. DNA of the CDR3: TGCAGTGCTGCCTTAGCGGGATCTAGCACAGATACGCAGTATTTT. V and J are TRBV20-1 and TRBJ2-3; 8 positions match TRBD2. V was clipped by 5 bases and J by 0 bases; unmatched bases: 7. The CDR3 runs to 15 residues. The germline CDR1 and CDR2 sequences are DFQATT and SNEGSKA (reference sequence).

This clonotype was picked up a small number of times. CDR3 DNA sequence: TGTGCCAGCAGCGTAGGGGACTCCGGGGTCCACGAGCAGTACTTC. Residues: CASSVGDSGVHEQYF. This chain joins TRBV9 and TRBJ2-7, with a weak D call TRBD2 (6 bases). Per germline, CDR1 SGDLS and CDR2 YYNGEE. Trimming pared 0 bases from V and 5 bases from J, leaving 15 bases between. The CDR3 contains 15 residues.

This sequence joins TRBV15 and TRBJ2-5; 7 bases map to TRBD1. V was pared by 3 bases and J by 3 bases, with 7 bases of the junction left unmatched. CDR3 size: 15 residues. Germline lookup yields CDR1 LNHNV and CDR2 YYDKDF (reference sequence). The DNA of the CDR3 is TGTGCCACCAGCAGGAGGGACAGCCGAGAAGAGACCCAGTACTTC. Its translation is CATSRRDSREETQYF. Looking up the rest from reference TRBV15 and TRBJ2-5 gives the full variable domain: DAMVIQNPRYQVTQFGKPVTLSCSQTLNHNVMYWYQQKSSQAPKLLFHYYDKDFNNEADTPDNFQSRRPNTSFCFLDIRSPGLGDTAMYLCATSRRDSREETQYFGPGTRLLVL.

This clonotype was counted a few times. This chain uses TRBV7-9 with TRBJ2-3, with a tentative D call TRBD2 (5 bases). Between the trimmed V and J ends, which lost 8 bases and 2 bases, there was a span of 14 bases. Germline CDR1 and CDR2: SEHNR and FQNEAQ (reference sequence). The CDR3 extends over 14 amino acids. The CDR3 nucleotides read TGTGCCAGCCAAGCGGAACTGAACACAGATACGCAGTATTTT. As protein: CASQAELNTDTQYF.

V is TRBV21-1 and J is TRBJ2-5; the DNA was not used to check the table's D call, TRBD2. TRBV21-1 is described as a pseudogene. CDR3 length equals 15 residues. CDR3 nucleotides: TGTGCCAGCAGCAAGCGTCTAGGAGGGCAAGAGACCCAGTACTTC. As protein: CASSKRLGGQETQYF.

This clonotype was picked up a small number of times. CDR3 sequence reads: CASRRGVSYEQYF. The CDR3 nucleotides are TGTGCCAGCAGGAGGGGGGTCTCCTACGAGCAGTACTTC. V usage is TRBV7-2 and J usage is TRBJ2-7, with D perhaps matching TRBD1 or TRBD2 (6 bases each). The V end was cut by 6 bases, the J end by 0 bases, with 9 bases between. The CDR3 is 13 amino acids. Germline CDR1 is SGHTA and CDR2 is FQGNSA. The full variable domain, in which reference TRBV7-2 and TRBJ2-7 provide the parts outside the CDR3, is GAGVSQSPSNKVTEKGKDVELRCDPISGHTALYWYRQSLGQGLEFLIYFQGNSAPDKSGLPSDRFSAERTGGSVSTLTIQRTQQEDSAVYLCASRRGVSYEQYFGPGTRLTVT.

V gene TRBV20-1 combines with J gene TRBJ2-4, with 10 bases lining up with TRBD2. CDR1 DFQATT and CDR2 SNEGSKA come from the germline V gene (reference sequence). The length of the CDR3 is 18 residues. J gave up 2 bases and V 5 bases, and 15 bases lay outside the gene matches. CDR3: CSAGSGRGLSGTKNIQYF. The CDR3 region has the DNA TGCAGTGCTGGGAGCGGGAGGGGTTTAAGCGGGACCAAAAACATTCAGTACTTC.

The chain has TRBV11-3 and TRBJ2-3; 13 positions match TRBD2. Germline CDR1 is SGHNT and CDR2 is YENEEA. Trimming at V came to 5 bases and at J to 0 bases, leaving 8 bases not matched to a gene. This CDR3 comprises 18 residues. The CDR3 DNA sequence: TGTGCCAGCAGCACGGGACTAGCGGGAACCCTTAGCACAGATACGCAGTATTTT. The encoded protein is CASSTGLAGTLSTDTQYF.

The rearrangement uses TRBV27 and TRBJ2-2; D gene ambiguous. This CDR3 is 14 amino acids long. CDR1 MNHEY and CDR2 SMNVEV come from the germline V gene (reference sequence). The germline V and J ends were trimmed by 6 bases and 4 bases, with 12 bases remaining between them. Here the CDR3 DNA reads TGTGCCAGCAGCCTAGAATACAGCACCGGGGAGCTGTTTTTT. Its translation is CASSLEYSTGELFF.